These T cell receptor beta chains were read from a single sample in a study of blood T cell repertoires in COVID-19. Profiled with immunoSEQ multiplex PCR; TCRdb holds only in-frame clones, not every one. The table shows 110,000 or so clones, with roughly 87% occurring only once. The sample taken for sequencing was peripheral blood. The receptors here all came from a middle-aged man with acute or convalescent COVID-19. The CDR3 runs from the conserved cysteine through the conserved F or W. The D gene is left open where the match is weak. The size of a clone is reported for some rows only, either as once, few or many, or as a class for expanded clones.

size	J	V	D	CDR3	DNA
-	TRBJ2-2	TRBV24-1	TRBD1	CATSDSTSGTGNTGELFF	TGTGCCACCAGTGATTCTACCTCCGGGACAGGCAACACCGGGGAGCTGTTTTTT
-	TRBJ2-2	TRBV28	-	CASSLLGITGELFF	TGTGCCAGCAGTTTACTCGGGATCACCGGGGAGCTGTTTTTT
-	TRBJ2-7	TRBV19	-	CASTPGWGHYEQYF	TGTGCCAGTACCCCCGGGTGGGGCCACTACGAGCAGTACTTC
-	TRBJ2-7	TRBV5-1	-	CASSLAVSYEQYF	TGCGCCAGCAGCTTGGCTGTTTCCTACGAGCAGTACTTC
-	TRBJ2-2	TRBV6-2/TRBV6-3	-	CASTPWSEGTGELFF	TGTGCCAGCACCCCCTGGAGCGAGGGCACCGGGGAGCTGTTTTTT
-	TRBJ1-2	TRBV2	TRBD1	CASRTGVDGYTF	TGTGCCAGCAGGACAGGGGTGGATGGCTACACCTTC
-	TRBJ2-5	TRBV18	-	CASSLQGNQETQYF	TGTGCCAGCTCGCTGCAGGGGAATCAAGAGACCCAGTACTTC
-	TRBJ2-2	TRBV2	TRBD1	CASSQSGTGSGELFF	TGTGCCAGCAGTCAATCCGGGACAGGCTCCGGGGAGCTGTTTTTT
-	TRBJ2-4	TRBV7-8	-	CASSLPRAYENIQYF	TGTGCCAGCAGCTTACCCAGGGCTTATGAAAACATTCAGTACTTC
-	TRBJ2-3	TRBV27	-	CASSLSYPDTQYF	TGTGCCAGCAGTTTATCGTATCCAGATACGCAGTATTTT
-	TRBJ2-6	TRBV11-3	-	CASRGGPRANVLTF	TGTGCCAGCAGGGGGGGTCCCAGGGCCAACGTCCTGACTTTC
-	TRBJ1-3	TRBV30	-	CAWSPGSGNTIYF	TGTGCCTGGAGTCCGGGCTCTGGAAACACCATATATTTT
-	TRBJ2-2	TRBV28	TRBD2	CASSNSGIKAGELFF	TGTGCCAGCAGTAATAGCGGGATTAAGGCCGGGGAGCTGTTTTTT
-	TRBJ2-2	TRBV6-5	TRBD1	CASTWDRVTGELFF	TGTGCCAGCACCTGGGACAGGGTGACCGGGGAGCTGTTTTTT
-	TRBJ2-7	TRBV11-2	TRBD2	CASSLGWGRGGSPYEQYF	TGTGCCAGCAGCTTAGGGTGGGGACGCGGGGGGAGTCCTTACGAGCAGTACTTC
-	TRBJ2-2	TRBV15	TRBD2	CATSIGGMGSGELFF	TGTGCCACCAGCATCGGGGGGATGGGTTCCGGGGAGCTGTTTTTT
-	TRBJ2-2	TRBV3-1/TRBV3-2	-	CASSQDAGELFF	TGTGCCAGCAGCCAAGACGCCGGGGAGCTGTTTTTT
-	TRBJ1-5	TRBV19	-	CASNYRESNQPQHF	TGTGCCAGTAATTACAGGGAAAGCAATCAGCCCCAGCATTTT
-	TRBJ2-7	TRBV5-8	-	CASSPRGVSSYEQYF	TGTGCCAGCAGCCCTAGAGGCGTCAGTTCCTACGAGCAGTACTTC
-	TRBJ2-1	TRBV9	TRBD2	CASSVDSGGLYEQFF	TGTGCCAGCAGCGTAGATAGCGGGGGGCTTTATGAGCAGTTCTTC
-	TRBJ2-5	TRBV6-6	-	CASSRGEFGTQYF	TGTGCCAGCAGCCGTGGGGAGTTTGGGACCCAGTACTTC
-	TRBJ2-3	TRBV9	-	CASSVGGGRGTDTQYF	TGTGCCAGCAGCGTTGGGGGCGGGCGGGGCACAGATACGCAGTATTTT
-	TRBJ2-7	TRBV4-1	-	CASSRDIRYEQYF	TGCGCCAGCAGCCGAGATATTCGCTACGAGCAGTACTTC
-	TRBJ2-2	TRBV6-2/TRBV6-3	TRBD1	CASSYRTWTGGGELFF	TGTGCCAGCAGTTACCGAACCTGGACAGGGGGCGGGGAGCTGTTTTTT
-	TRBJ2-1	TRBV28	TRBD2	CASSSRREEYNEQFF	TGTGCCAGCAGTTCTCGGCGGGAGGAATACAATGAGCAGTTCTTC
few	TRBJ1-3	TRBV6-5	-	CASSFRGPGNTIYF	TGTGCCAGCAGTTTCAGGGGCCCTGGAAACACCATATATTTT
-	TRBJ1-2	TRBV30	-	CAWRDTANYGYTF	TGTGCCTGGAGGGATACAGCTAACTATGGCTACACCTTC
-	TRBJ1-5	TRBV18	TRBD1	CASSTGQGGNQPQHF	TGTGCCAGCTCGACGGGACAGGGAGGCAATCAGCCCCAGCATTTT
-	TRBJ2-7	TRBV5-8	TRBD1	CASSPGTGGGKDEQYF	TGTGCCAGCAGCCCGGGGACAGGGGGCGGGAAGGACGAGCAGTACTTC
-	TRBJ1-4	TRBV12-5	-	CASGSQGTLKNEKLFF	TGTGCTAGTGGTTCCCAGGGGACACTCAAGAATGAAAAACTGTTTTTT
-	TRBJ1-2	TRBV30	TRBD1	CAWSGQGIAYGYTF	TGTGCCTGGAGTGGACAGGGGATAGCCTATGGCTACACCTTC